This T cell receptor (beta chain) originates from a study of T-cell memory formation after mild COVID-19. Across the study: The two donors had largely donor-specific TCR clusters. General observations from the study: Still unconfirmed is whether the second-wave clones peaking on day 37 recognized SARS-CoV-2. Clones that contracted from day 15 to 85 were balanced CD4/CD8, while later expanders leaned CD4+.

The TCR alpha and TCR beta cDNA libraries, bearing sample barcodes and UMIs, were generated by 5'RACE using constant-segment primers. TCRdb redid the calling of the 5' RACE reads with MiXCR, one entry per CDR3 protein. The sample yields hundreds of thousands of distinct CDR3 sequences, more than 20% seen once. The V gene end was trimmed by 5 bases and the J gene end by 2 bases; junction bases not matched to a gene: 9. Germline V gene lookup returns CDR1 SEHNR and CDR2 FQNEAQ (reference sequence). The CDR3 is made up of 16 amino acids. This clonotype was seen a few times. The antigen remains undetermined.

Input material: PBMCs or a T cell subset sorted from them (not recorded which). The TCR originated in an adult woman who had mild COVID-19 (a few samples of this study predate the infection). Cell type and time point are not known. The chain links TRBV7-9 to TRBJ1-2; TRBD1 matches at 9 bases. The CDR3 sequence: CASSPRTGEENYGYTF. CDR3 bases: TGTGCCAGCAGCCCCCGGACAGGGGAGGAAAACTATGGCTACACCTTC.